Included here is one T cell receptor (beta chain) sequence, with context. This sample was taken from a study of T-cell reconstitution after alpha-beta-depleted transplantation in children. CDR1 and CDR2 from the germline V gene are SGDLS and YYNGEE. This CDR3 has 16 amino acids. The V end lost 0 bases, the J end lost 3 bases, and 13 bases lay between the germline ends. The TCRbeta library incorporated unique molecular identifiers. One entry per CDR3 protein, called by TCRdb with MiXCR from the PCR reads. The table has some 530,000 distinct CDR3 sequences, 12% seen once. The chain carries TRBV9 and TRBJ2-1; tentatively, D is TRBD1 (6 bases). The sample in question was PBMCs from the stem cell graft donor, obtained from the stem cell graft. The receptor was isolated from a human donor who donated a stem cell graft to a child with combined immunodeficiency. For the CDR3, the DNA is TGTGCCAGCAGCGTAGTGCACAGGGCGATCTACAATGAGCAGTTCTTC. This gives the protein CASSVVHRAIYNEQFF. The entire variable domain, with the rest obtained from reference TRBV9 and TRBJ2-1, is as follows: DSGVTQTPKHLITATGQRVTLRCSPRSGDLSVYWYQQSLDQGLQFLIQYYNGEERAKGNILERFSAQQFPDLHSELNLSSLELGDSALYFCASSVVHRAIYNEQFFGPGTRLTVL.